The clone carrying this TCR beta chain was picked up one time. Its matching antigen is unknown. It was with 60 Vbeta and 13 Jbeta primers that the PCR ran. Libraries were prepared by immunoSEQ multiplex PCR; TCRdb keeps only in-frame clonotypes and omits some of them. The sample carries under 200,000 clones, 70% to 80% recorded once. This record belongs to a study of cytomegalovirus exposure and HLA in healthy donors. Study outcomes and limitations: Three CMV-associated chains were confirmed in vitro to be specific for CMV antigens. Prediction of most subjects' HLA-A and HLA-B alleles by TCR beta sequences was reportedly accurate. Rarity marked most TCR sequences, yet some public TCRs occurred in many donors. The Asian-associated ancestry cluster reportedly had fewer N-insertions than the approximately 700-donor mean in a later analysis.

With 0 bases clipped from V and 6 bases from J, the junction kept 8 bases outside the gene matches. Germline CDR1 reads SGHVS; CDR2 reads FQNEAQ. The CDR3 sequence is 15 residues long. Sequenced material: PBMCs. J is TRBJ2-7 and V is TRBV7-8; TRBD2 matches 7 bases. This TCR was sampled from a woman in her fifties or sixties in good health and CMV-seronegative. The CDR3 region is CASSLALASGSEQYF. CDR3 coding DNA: TGTGCCAGCAGCTTAGCGCTGGCTAGCGGATCCGAGCAGTACTTC.